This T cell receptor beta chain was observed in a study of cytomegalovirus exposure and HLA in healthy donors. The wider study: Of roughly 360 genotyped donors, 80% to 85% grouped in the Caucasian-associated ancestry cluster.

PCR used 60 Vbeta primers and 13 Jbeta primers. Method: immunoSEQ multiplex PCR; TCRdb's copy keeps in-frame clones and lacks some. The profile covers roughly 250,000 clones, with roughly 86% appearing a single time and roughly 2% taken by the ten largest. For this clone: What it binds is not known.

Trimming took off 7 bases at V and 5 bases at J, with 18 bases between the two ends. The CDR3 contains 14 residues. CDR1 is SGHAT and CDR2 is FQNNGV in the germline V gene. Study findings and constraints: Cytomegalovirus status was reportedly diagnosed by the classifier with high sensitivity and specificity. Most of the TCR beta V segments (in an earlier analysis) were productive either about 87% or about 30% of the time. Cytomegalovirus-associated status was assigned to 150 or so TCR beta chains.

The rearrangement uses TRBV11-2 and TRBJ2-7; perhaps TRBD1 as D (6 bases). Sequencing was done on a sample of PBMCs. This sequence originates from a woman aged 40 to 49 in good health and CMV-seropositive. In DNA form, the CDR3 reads TGTGCCAGCAACAGAGGGGGTCCGGAGAACGAGCAGTACTTC. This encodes CASNRGGPENEQYF.